Listed here are 20 T cell receptor beta chains from one sample, sequenced in a study of shared clonotypes between healthy human individuals. It was CD45RO-negative cells, positively selected for CCR7, that made up naive CD8 cells, with terminally differentiated effector memory CD45RA+ cells excluded. Assay: immunoSEQ multiplex PCR; the TCRdb copy retains only in-frame clones and omits some. Among 2 million to 2.5 million clones listed, around 96% were seen once. Source material: naive CD8+ T cells sorted from blood. Receptors originate from a young man in good health.

The rearrangement links TRBV9 to TRBJ2-3; 8 nucleotides match TRBD1. Looked up from germline, CDR1 is SGDLS and CDR2 is YYNGEE. The CDR3 has 15 residues. The trim removed 3 bases at V and 4 bases at J, leaving 7 bases unmatched. This chain's CDR3 is CASSADRESADTQYF. CDR3 sequence (DNA): TGTGCCAGCAGCGCGGACAGGGAGTCGGCAGATACGCAGTATTTT.

The V call is TRBV19, the J call TRBJ2-7; D not resolved. The CDR3 is made up of 13 amino acids. Trimming cost V 5 bases and J 2 bases, with 10 bases left between them. CDR1 LNHDA and CDR2 SQIVND come from the germline V gene (reference sequence). The CDR3 here is CASSLRPAYEQYF. DNA for the CDR3: TGTGCCAGTAGTCTCCGACCAGCCTACGAGCAGTACTTC.

This clone was picked up one time. V usage is TRBV7-9 and J usage is TRBJ2-2; 8 nucleotides agree with TRBD2. This CDR3 spans 16 amino acids. Per germline, CDR1 SEHNR and CDR2 FQNEAQ (reference sequence). Trimming removed 5 bases from V and 0 bases from J; junction bases left unmatched: 5. DNA for the CDR3: TGTGCCAGCAGCCATATGACTAGCGCGAACACCGGGGAGCTGTTTTTT. Amino acids: CASSHMTSANTGELFF.

The V and J genes are TRBV6-1 and TRBJ2-5, with D tentatively TRBD1 or TRBD2 (6 bases each). The V end was cut by 0 bases, the J end by 5 bases, with 16 bases between. The CDR3 consists of 16 residues. From germline, CDR1 is MNHNS and CDR2 SASEGT. The CDR3 loop is CASSEAQAIGGETQYF. The CDR3 DNA reads as TGTGCCAGCAGTGAAGCCCAGGCCATAGGGGGGGAGACCCAGTACTTC.

The chain employs TRBV9 and TRBJ2-1, with D perhaps given as TRBD1 or TRBD2 (5 bases each). The CDR3 covers 15 residues. Germline CDR1 is SGDLS and CDR2 is YYNGEE. V shed 3 bases and J shed 3 bases, with 13 bases lying between them. Written as DNA, the CDR3 is TGTGCCAGCAGCGCCGGGACCTCCTTCTACAATGAGCAGTTCTTC. The encoded protein is CASSAGTSFYNEQFF.

This chain uses TRBV28 with TRBJ2-7; no clear D gene. V was shortened by 2 bases and J by 6 bases, with 11 bases between the two germline ends. Per the germline V gene, CDR1 is MDHEN and CDR2 is SYDVKM. This CDR3 is built from 13 residues. This CDR3 is CASSLIEPSEQYF. The CDR3 DNA is TGTGCCAGCAGTTTAATAGAACCATCCGAGCAGTACTTC.

V usage is TRBV7-9 and J usage is TRBJ2-7; 8 nucleotides match TRBD1. Germline V gene sequence: CDR1 SEHNR, CDR2 FQNEAQ (reference sequence). CDR3 length: 14 residues. The V and J ends lost 4 bases and 5 bases, in that order; junction bases with no gene match: 7. CDR3 in amino acids: CASSYGGTGNEQYF. CDR3 nucleotides: TGTGCCAGCAGCTATGGGGGGACAGGTAACGAGCAGTACTTC.

For the CDR3, the DNA is TGTGCCAGCAGTTACTCAACAGGGTACGGTTCACCCCTCCACTTT. This encodes CASSYSTGYGSPLHF. The rearrangement joins TRBV6-5 to TRBJ1-6; a possible D gene is TRBD1 (6 bases). Germline CDR1 MNHEY, CDR2 SVGAGI. Between the trimmed V and J ends, which lost 0 bases and 9 bases, there was a span of 12 bases. The CDR3 totals 15 residues.

The genes are TRBV19 and TRBJ2-6; D is perhaps TRBD2 (5 bases). Germline CDR1 is LNHDA and CDR2 is SQIVND (reference sequence). The CDR3 has 15 amino acids. V lost 2 bases and J 3 bases, leaving 8 bases between the germline ends. The CDR3 sequence is CASSISSVGANVLTF. The CDR3 coding sequence is TGTGCCAGTAGTATAAGTAGCGTTGGGGCCAACGTCCTGACTTTC.

The chain carries TRBV7-9 and TRBJ1-1; no clear D. V lost 5 bases and J 2 bases, leaving 9 bases between the germline ends. The germline V gene encodes CDR1 SEHNR and CDR2 FQNEAQ (reference sequence). The CDR3 consists of 13 residues. The CDR3 reads CASSDTSNTEAFF. CDR3 nucleotides: TGTGCCAGCAGCGATACAAGCAACACTGAAGCTTTCTTT.

The gene calls are TRBV5-1 and TRBJ2-2; no clear D. Germline values: CDR1 SGHRS, CDR2 YFSETQ. The CDR3 is 15 residues long. The V end lost 0 bases, the J end lost 2 bases, and 8 bases lay between the germline ends. The CDR3, as DNA: TGCGCCAGCAGCTTGGGGTTGGTAAACACCGGGGAGCTGTTTTTT. This sequence encodes CASSLGLVNTGELFF.

As to this clone: It may be a read error: a sequence one base away is much more abundant. The V gene is TRBV7-9, the J gene TRBJ2-7, with no clear D. Looked up from germline, CDR1 is SEHNR and CDR2 is FQNEAQ (reference sequence). Between the trimmed V and J ends, which lost 6 bases and 3 bases, there was a span of 6 bases. The CDR3 covers 11 residues. CDR3 DNA sequence: TGTGCCAGCAGGTCCAACTACGAGCAGTACTTC. Translation: CASRSNYEQYF.

This clone has just a few counts. The chain recombines TRBV6-5 with TRBJ1-3; D might be TRBD1 (5 bases). CDR1 and CDR2 (germline): MNHEY, SVGAGI. There are 14 residues in the CDR3. V lost 6 bases, J lost 1 base, and 10 bases lay in between. CDR3 residues: CASRTGPSGNTIYF. DNA of the CDR3: TGTGCCAGCAGAACAGGACCTTCTGGAAACACCATATATTTT.

The chain uses TRBV7-9 and TRBJ2-1; D may correspond to TRBD1 or TRBD2 (5 bases each). Germline V gene data show CDR1 as SEHNR and CDR2 as FQNEAQ (reference sequence). There are 15 residues in the CDR3. The V end lost 1 base, the J end lost 5 bases, and 12 bases lay between the germline ends. The CDR3 DNA is TGTGCCAGCAGCTTAGTCGTGGGACCCGACAATGAGCAGTTCTTC. It translates to CASSLVVGPDNEQFF.

As to this clone: The sample contains more than one DNA sequence encoding this CDR3. The rearrangement uses TRBV5-1 and TRBJ2-1; D is ambiguous. The germline CDR1 and CDR2 sequences are SGHRS and YFSETQ. Trimming took 0 bases from V and 3 from J, leaving 10 bases between them. There are 15 residues in the CDR3. CDR3 nucleotides: TGCGCCAGCAGCTTGGGAGAGGTTCGCTACAATGAGCAGTTCTTC. This sequence encodes CASSLGEVRYNEQFF.

The genes are TRBV6-5 and TRBJ2-7, with D possibly matching TRBD2 (7 bases). Germline CDR1 reads MNHEY; CDR2 reads SVGAGI. Deletions cut 0 bases from V and 5 bases from J, with 11 bases between. This CDR3 is 14 amino acids long. DNA of the CDR3: TGTGCCAGCAGTTACTCGGGGGGGCGCGACGAGCAGTACTTC. As protein: CASSYSGGRDEQYF.

The genes are TRBV5-4 and TRBJ1-1; perhaps TRBD1 as D (5 bases). Germline-derived CDR1 and CDR2 are SGHNT and YYREEE (reference sequence). The CDR3 has 14 amino acids. Trimming shortened V by 4 bases and J by 1 base, and 11 bases separated the two germline ends. CDR3 loop: CASSVGRTNTEAFF. For the CDR3, the DNA is TGTGCCAGCAGCGTGGGACGGACGAACACTGAAGCTTTCTTT.

This sequence joins TRBV4-1 and TRBJ2-2, with D perhaps matching TRBD2 (5 bases). CDR3 length equals 19 residues. The V gene lost 3 bases and the J gene lost 3 bases, with 23 bases spanning the gap. Germline V gene lookup returns CDR1 MGHRA and CDR2 YSYEKL. In DNA, the CDR3 is TGCGCCAGCAGCCATCGAACCCTCGGGGTCCTCCTTCACACCGGGGAGCTGTTTTTT. Its protein product is CASSHRTLGVLLHTGELFF.

The chain couples TRBV2 to TRBJ2-2, with TRBD1 matching over 7 bases. The V segment lost 7 bases and the J segment 6 bases; nucleotides outside the gene matches: 5. Germline CDR1 reads SNHLY; CDR2 reads FYNNEI. The CDR3 runs 13 residues. The CDR3 region is CASKGQGAGELFF. CDR3 DNA sequence: TGTGCCAGCAAGGGGCAGGGGGCCGGGGAGCTGTTTTTT.

This clone was seen only once. The rearrangement joins TRBV2 to TRBJ1-3; the match to TRBD1 covers 9 bases. J was trimmed by 4 bases and V by 7 bases; bases with no gene match: 8. The CDR3 spans 15 residues. Per the germline V gene, CDR1 is SNHLY and CDR2 is FYNNEI. The CDR3 loop reads CASKAGQGYGNTIYF. The CDR3, as DNA: TGTGCCAGCAAGGCTGGACAGGGGTACGGAAACACCATATATTTT.